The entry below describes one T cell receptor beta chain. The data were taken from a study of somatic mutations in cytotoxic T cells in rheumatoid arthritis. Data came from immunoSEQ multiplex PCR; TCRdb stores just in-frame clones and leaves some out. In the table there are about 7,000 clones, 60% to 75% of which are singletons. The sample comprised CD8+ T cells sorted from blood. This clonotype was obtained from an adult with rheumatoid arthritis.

The CDR3 DNA follows: TGTGCCAGCAGTGAAGAAGGGGGAAGGGGGGGCTATGGCTACACCTTC. This translates into CASSEEGGRGGYGYTF. The rearrangement links TRBV6-1 to TRBJ1-2; tentative D call: TRBD1 (6 bases). Trimming cost V 1 base and J 4 bases, with 16 bases left between them. Germline V gene sequence: CDR1 MNHNS, CDR2 SASEGT. This CDR3 has 16 residues.